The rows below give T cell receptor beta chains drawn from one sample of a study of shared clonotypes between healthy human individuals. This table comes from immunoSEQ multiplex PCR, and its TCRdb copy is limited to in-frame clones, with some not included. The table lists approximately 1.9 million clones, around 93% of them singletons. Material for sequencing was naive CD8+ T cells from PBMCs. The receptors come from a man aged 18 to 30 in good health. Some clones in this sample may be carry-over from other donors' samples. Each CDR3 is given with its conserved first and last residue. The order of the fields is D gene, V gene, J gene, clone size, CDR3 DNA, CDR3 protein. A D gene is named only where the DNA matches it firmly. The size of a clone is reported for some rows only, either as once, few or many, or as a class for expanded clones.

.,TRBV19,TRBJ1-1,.,TGTGCCAGTACCCTCCGGGGGGGGGAGTACACTGAAGCTTTCTTT,CASTLRGGEYTEAFF
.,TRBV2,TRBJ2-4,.,TGTGCCAGCAGTGAAGCGCTCCCACGGTACTTC,CASSEALPRYF
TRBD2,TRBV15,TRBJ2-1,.,TGTGCCACCGAGCGGGAGTACTACAATGAGCAGTTCTTC,CATEREYYNEQFF
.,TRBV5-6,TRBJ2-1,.,TGTGCCAGCAGCTTGGTATACAGAAGCTACAATGAGCAGTTCTTC,CASSLVYRSYNEQFF
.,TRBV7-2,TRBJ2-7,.,TGTGCCAGCAGCTTAGGACGGACCTACGAGCAGTACTTC,CASSLGRTYEQYF
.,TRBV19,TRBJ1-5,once,TGTGCCAGTAGTATAGAGCAGGGGATCTATCAGCCCCAGCATTTT,CASSIEQGIYQPQHF
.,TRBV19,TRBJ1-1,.,TGTGCCAGTAGACAGGGTTCGGGCACTGAAGCTTTCTTT,CASRQGSGTEAFF
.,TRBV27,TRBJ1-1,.,TGTGCCAGCAGTTCAGGGAGAACGGGGAACACTGAAGCTTTCTTT,CASSSGRTGNTEAFF
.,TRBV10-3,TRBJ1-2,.,TGTGCCATCAGTGAGTCTAGGATGGGCTCCTATGGCTACACCTTC,CAISESRMGSYGYTF
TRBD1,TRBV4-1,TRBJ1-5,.,TGCGCCAGCAGCCAAGAGTGGGACAGGGGTAGCAATCAGCCCCGGCATTTT,CASSQEWDRGSNQPRHF